The clone carrying this T cell receptor (beta chain) is a singleton in its sample. Aged roughly 6 to 100, donors were systemically healthy Caucasians from Russia. The authors drew around 11 milliliters of peripheral blood from each donor. The CDR3 is 16 amino acids. Germline-derived CDR1 and CDR2 are SGHTA and FQGNSA. V lost 5 bases to trimming and J lost 0 bases, with 14 bases between them. This sample is part of a study of blood T cells in healthy people across ages. Study-wide context: Every two T cells gave about one barcoded beta molecule via template switching.

It was with a sample-barcoded 5' primer and a J-beta primer mix that a second PCR of roughly 7 to 12 cycles was run. TCRdb re-called the 5' RACE reads with MiXCR, one entry per CDR3 protein. The sample comprises fewer than 800,000 distinct CDR3 sequences, under 25% of which are singletons, and 3.6% rests with the top ten. This clonotype was obtained from a man between 65 and 85 years old in good health. The specimen was blood. V and J are TRBV7-2 and TRBJ1-3, with a tentative D call TRBD1 (5 bases). CDR3 region: CASSRAGPSSGNTIYF. CDR3 sequence (DNA): TGTGCCAGCAGCAGGGCAGGGCCAAGCTCTGGAAACACCATATATTTT. Full variable domain (missing parts from reference TRBV7-2 and TRBJ1-3): GAGVSQSPSNKVTEKGKDVELRCDPISGHTALYWYRQSLGQGLEFLIYFQGNSAPDKSGLPSDRFSAERTGGSVSTLTIQRTQQEDSAVYLCASSRAGPSSGNTIYFGEGSWLTVV.